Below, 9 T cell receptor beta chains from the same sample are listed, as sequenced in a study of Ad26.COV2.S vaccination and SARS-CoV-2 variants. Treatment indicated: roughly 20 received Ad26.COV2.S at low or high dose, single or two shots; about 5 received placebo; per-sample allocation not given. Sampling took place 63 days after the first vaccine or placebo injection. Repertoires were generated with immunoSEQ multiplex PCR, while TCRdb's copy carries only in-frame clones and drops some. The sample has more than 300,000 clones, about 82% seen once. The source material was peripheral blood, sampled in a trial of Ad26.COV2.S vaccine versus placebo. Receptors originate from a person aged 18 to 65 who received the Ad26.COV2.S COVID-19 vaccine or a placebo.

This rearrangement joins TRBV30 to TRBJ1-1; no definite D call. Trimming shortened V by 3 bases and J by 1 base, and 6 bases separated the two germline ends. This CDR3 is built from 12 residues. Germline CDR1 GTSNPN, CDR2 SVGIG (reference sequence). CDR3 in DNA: TGTGCCTGGAGCTTTTCGAACACTGAAGCTTTCTTT. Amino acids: CAWSFSNTEAFF. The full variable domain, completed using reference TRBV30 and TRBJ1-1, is SQTIHQWPATLVQPVGSPLSLECTVEGTSNPNLYWYRQAAGRGLQLLFYSVGIGQISSEVPQNLSASRPQDRQFILSSKKLLLSDSGFYLCAWSFSNTEAFFGQGTRLTVV.

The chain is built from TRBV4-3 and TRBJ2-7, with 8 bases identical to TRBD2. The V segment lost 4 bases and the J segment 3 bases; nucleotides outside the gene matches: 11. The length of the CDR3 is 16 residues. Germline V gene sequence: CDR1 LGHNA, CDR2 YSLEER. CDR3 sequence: CASSPTTGGSIYEQYF. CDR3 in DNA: TGCGCCAGCAGCCCTACCACGGGGGGGTCGATCTACGAGCAGTACTTC.

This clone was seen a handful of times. In DNA form, the CDR3 reads TGTGCCTGGGCGCGTAATTCACCCCTCCACTTT. Translated, it gives CAWARNSPLHF. The chain is built from TRBV30 and TRBJ1-6; D ambiguous. Trimming shortened V by 5 bases and J by 6 bases, and 5 bases separated the two germline ends. Germline CDR1 reads GTSNPN; CDR2 reads SVGIG (reference sequence). The CDR3 spans 11 residues. Complete variable domain (other parts from reference TRBV30 and TRBJ1-6): SQTIHQWPATLVQPVGSPLSLECTVEGTSNPNLYWYRQAAGRGLQLLFYSVGIGQISSEVPQNLSASRPQDRQFILSSKKLLLSDSGFYLCAWARNSPLHFGNGTRLTVT.

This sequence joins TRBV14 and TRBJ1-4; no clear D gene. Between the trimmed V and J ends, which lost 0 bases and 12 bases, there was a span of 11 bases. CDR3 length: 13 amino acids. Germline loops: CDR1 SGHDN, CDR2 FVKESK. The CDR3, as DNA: TGTGCCAGCAGCCAAGATTCGAGAAGGGAACTGTTTTTT. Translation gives CASSQDSRRELFF.

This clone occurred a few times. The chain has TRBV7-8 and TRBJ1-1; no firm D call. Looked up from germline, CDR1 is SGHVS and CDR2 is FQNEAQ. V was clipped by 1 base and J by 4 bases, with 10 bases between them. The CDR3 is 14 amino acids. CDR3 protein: CASSLEGRATEAFF. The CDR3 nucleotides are TGTGCCAGCAGCTTAGAAGGCCGGGCCACTGAAGCTTTCTTT.

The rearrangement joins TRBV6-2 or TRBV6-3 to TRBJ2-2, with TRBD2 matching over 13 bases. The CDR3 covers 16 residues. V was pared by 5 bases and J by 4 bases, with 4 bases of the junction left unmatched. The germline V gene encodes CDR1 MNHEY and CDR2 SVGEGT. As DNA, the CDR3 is TGTGCCAGCAGTCCCGGACTAGCGGGGGCCACCGGGGAGCTGTTTTTT. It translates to CASSPGLAGATGELFF.

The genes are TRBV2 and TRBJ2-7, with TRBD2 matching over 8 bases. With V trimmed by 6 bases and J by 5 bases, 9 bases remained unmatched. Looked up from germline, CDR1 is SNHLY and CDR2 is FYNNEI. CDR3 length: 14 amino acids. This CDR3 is CASRQSGLAHEQYF. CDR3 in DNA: TGTGCCAGCAGACAAAGCGGACTAGCTCACGAGCAGTACTTC.

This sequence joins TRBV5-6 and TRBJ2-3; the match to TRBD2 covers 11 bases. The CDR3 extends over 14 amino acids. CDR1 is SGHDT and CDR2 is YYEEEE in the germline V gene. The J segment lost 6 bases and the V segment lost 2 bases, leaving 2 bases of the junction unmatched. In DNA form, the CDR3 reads TGTGCCAGCAGCTTTAGCGGGGGGGTCGATACGCAGTATTTT. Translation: CASSFSGGVDTQYF.

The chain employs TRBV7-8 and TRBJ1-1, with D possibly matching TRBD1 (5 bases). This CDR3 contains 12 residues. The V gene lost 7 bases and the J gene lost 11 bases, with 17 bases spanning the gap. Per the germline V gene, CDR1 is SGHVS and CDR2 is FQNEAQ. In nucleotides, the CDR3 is TGTGCCAGCACCCTAACGGGGGGGATGGCTTTCTTT. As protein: CASTLTGGMAFF.